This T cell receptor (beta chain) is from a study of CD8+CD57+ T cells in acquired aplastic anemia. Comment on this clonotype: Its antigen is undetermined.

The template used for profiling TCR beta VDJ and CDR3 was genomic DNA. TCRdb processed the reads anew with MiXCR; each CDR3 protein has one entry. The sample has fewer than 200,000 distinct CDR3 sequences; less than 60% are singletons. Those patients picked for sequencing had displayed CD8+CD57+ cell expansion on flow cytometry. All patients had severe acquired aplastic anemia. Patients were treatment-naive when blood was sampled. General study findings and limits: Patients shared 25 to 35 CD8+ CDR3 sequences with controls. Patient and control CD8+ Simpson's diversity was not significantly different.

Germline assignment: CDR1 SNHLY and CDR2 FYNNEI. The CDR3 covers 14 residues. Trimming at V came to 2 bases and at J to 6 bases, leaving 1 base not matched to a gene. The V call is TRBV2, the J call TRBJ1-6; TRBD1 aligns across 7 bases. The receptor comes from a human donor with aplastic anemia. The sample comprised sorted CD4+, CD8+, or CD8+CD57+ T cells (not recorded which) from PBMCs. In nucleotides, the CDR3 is TGTGCCAGCAGTGAAAGGGGGCGTAATTCACCCCTCCACTTT. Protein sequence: CASSERGRNSPLHF.